These 13 T cell receptor beta chains were sequenced from one sample in a study of T cell responses to AZD1222 COVID-19 vaccine. The repertoire was sequenced with immunoSEQ multiplex PCR; TCRdb's copy has only in-frame clones and lacks some. Counted here are approximately 190,000 clones, 85% to 95% occurring once; the ten biggest clones make up over 1%. The source material was peripheral blood, sampled on day 0 of AZD1222 vaccination. These receptors came from an adult in good health.

In DNA, the CDR3 is TGTGCCAGCAGCCGTGCGGTGGGGTATGGCTACACCTTC. Its translation is CASSRAVGYGYTF. This chain connects TRBV14 to TRBJ1-2; no clear D gene. Germline assignment: CDR1 SGHDN and CDR2 FVKESK. The CDR3 has 13 residues. V was cut by 4 bases and J by 5 bases, with 11 bases left in between.

This clone was seen once. This chain's CDR3 is CASSPDRGNSPLHF. CDR3 in DNA: TGTGCCAGCAGCCCAGACAGGGGGAATTCACCCCTCCACTTT. The genes are TRBV3-1 (or the pseudogene TRBV3-2) and TRBJ1-6; 9 positions match TRBD1. Trimming at V came to 4 bases and at J to 7 bases, leaving 2 bases not matched to a gene. Germline CDR1 is LGHDT and CDR2 is YNNKEL (reference sequence). The CDR3 runs to 14 residues.

This clone was seen a single time. V is TRBV28 and J is TRBJ1-1; D possibly corresponds to TRBD1 (5 bases). This CDR3 has 14 amino acids. Germline V gene data show CDR1 as MDHEN and CDR2 as SYDVKM. The V end was cut by 5 bases, the J end by 5 bases, with 15 bases between. The CDR3 nucleotides read TGTGCCAGCAGTCCCCCGGGGGGATTTACTGAAGCTTTCTTT. Amino acids: CASSPPGGFTEAFF.

This clone was recorded only once. The rearrangement uses TRBV2 and TRBJ1-1; no clear D gene. CDR1 and CDR2 (germline): SNHLY, FYNNEI. The CDR3 totals 16 residues. Trimming removed 3 bases from V and 6 bases from J, with 20 bases in between. The CDR3 bases are TGTGCCAGCAGTGAGGGCGCAGGACGGGGTTACCCTGAAGCTTTCTTT. Protein: CASSEGAGRGYPEAFF. Drawing the rest from reference TRBV2 and TRBJ1-1, the complete variable domain is EPEVTQTPSHQVTQMGQEVILRCVPISNHLYFYWYRQILGQKVEFLVSFYNNEISEKSEIFDDQFSVERPDGSNFTLKIRSTKLEDSAMYFCASSEGAGRGYPEAFFGQGTRLTVV.

The CDR3 DNA sequence: TGTGCCAGCAGTACCGGCGGACAGTCTGGAAACACCATATATTTT. As protein: CASSTGGQSGNTIYF. The J gene is TRBJ1-3, the V gene TRBV28; possible D gene TRBD1, 6 bases. The CDR3 has 15 amino acids. V dropped 5 bases and J dropped 1 base, with 12 bases sitting between them. The germline V gene has CDR1 MDHEN and CDR2 SYDVKM.

The chain couples TRBV6-5 to TRBJ2-7, with TRBD1 identical over 7 bases. This CDR3 is 14 amino acids long. Looked up from germline, CDR1 is MNHEY and CDR2 is SVGAGI. V gave up 0 bases and J gave up 3 bases; unmatched junction bases: 2. CDR3 nucleotides: TGTGCCAGCAGTTACTCGTGGGACAGCTACGAGCAGTACTTC. Protein: CASSYSWDSYEQYF.

The chain carries TRBV28 and TRBJ1-1, with D perhaps TRBD1 (5 bases). V lost 4 bases and J 4 bases, leaving 19 bases between the germline ends. The CDR3 totals 16 residues. Germline CDR1 and CDR2: MDHEN and SYDVKM. The CDR3 spells CASSSRGGGLSTEAFF. In DNA form, the CDR3 reads TGTGCCAGCAGTTCCCGGGGGGGAGGGCTGAGCACTGAAGCTTTCTTT.

This sequence joins TRBV18 and TRBJ2-3; D not resolved. The CDR3 is 13 amino acids. Per germline, CDR1 KGHSH and CDR2 LQKENI. V lost 2 bases to trimming and J lost 4 bases, with 7 bases between them. CDR3 nucleotide sequence: TGTGCCAGCTCACCAACGGGCCCAGATACGCAGTATTTT. Protein: CASSPTGPDTQYF.

CDR3 DNA: TGTGCCAGCAGTTTATTCTTCAGGGACACAGATACGCAGTATTTT. Amino acid sequence: CASSLFFRDTDTQYF. The rearrangement uses TRBV27 and TRBJ2-3; D is perhaps TRBD1 (5 bases). The CDR3 has 15 amino acids. V dropped 1 base and J dropped 2 bases, with 10 bases sitting between them. Germline-derived CDR1 and CDR2 are MNHEY and SMNVEV (reference sequence).

This chain connects TRBV19 to TRBJ2-1; 15 bases line up with TRBD2. Trimming took 8 bases from V and 8 from J; bases not matched to a gene: 7. This CDR3 region has 15 residues. CDR1 and CDR2 from the germline V gene are LNHDA and SQIVND (reference sequence). CDR3 nucleotides: TGTGCCAGTCGCTCCGGGACTAGCGGGGGGCATGAGCAGTTCTTC. It translates to CASRSGTSGGHEQFF.

This sequence joins TRBV18 and TRBJ1-2; 8 bases fit TRBD1. Germline V lookup: CDR1 KGHSH, CDR2 LQKENI. The CDR3 spans 14 residues. V lost 4 bases, J lost 6 bases, and 7 bases stayed unmatched. The CDR3 nucleotides are TGTGCCAGCTCACGAACGGACAGGGAGAATGGCTACACCTTC. It translates to CASSRTDRENGYTF.

This chain uses TRBV19 with TRBJ1-4; no definite D call. V gave up 1 base and J gave up 6 bases, with 6 bases separating them. The CDR3 has 13 residues. CDR1 is LNHDA and CDR2 is SQIVND in the germline V gene (reference sequence). This CDR3 reads CASSIGTHEKLFF. CDR3 nucleotide sequence: TGTGCCAGTAGTATAGGGACCCATGAAAAACTGTTTTTT.

The rearrangement uses TRBV4-2 and TRBJ2-1, with 7 bases that match TRBD1. Trimming removed 0 bases from V and 0 bases from J; junction bases left unmatched: 5. This CDR3 spans 17 amino acids. Germline lookup yields CDR1 LGHNA and CDR2 YNFKEQ. The DNA for the CDR3 is TGTGCCAGCAGCCAAGATCAGACAGGGTCCTCCTACAATGAGCAGTTCTTC. Translated: CASSQDQTGSSYNEQFF.